This paragraph covers one TCR gamma chain sequence. TCRdb re-called clones from the reads using CATT. There are a few thousand gamma-chain clones in the sample; roughly two thirds occur only once, and 17% lies in the top ten. This entry belongs to a study of gamma-delta chains in newborns, infants, children. Study-wide background: Microbial exposure reportedly drives polyclonal innate γδ T cell expansion after birth.

This CDR3 region has 14 residues. The trim removed 4 bases at V and 6 bases at J, leaving 12 bases unmatched. CDR1 and CDR2 (germline): GITISATS, ISYDGTV (reference sequence). The sequenced sample consisted of blood. This sequence joins TRGV9 and TRGJ1 or TRGJ2. Germline matching of the DNA provided the J gene here, since TCRdb leaves it blank. The receptor comes from a child who was a newborn, infant or young child, either healthy, febrile or measles-vaccinated (not recorded which). CDR3 region: CALWDLGLSYKKLF. CDR3 bases: TGTGCCTTGTGGGATCTCGGTCTCAGTTATAAGAAACTCTTT.